This TCR beta chain stems from a study of blood T cell repertoires in COVID-19. Living in 20 to 30 US areas, the participants were between 18 and 89 years of age. All exposed participants met a person with COVID-19 within 2 weeks before entering the study. CDR3 length equals 18 residues. This table comes from immunoSEQ multiplex PCR, and its TCRdb copy is limited to in-frame clones, with some not included. The data show 220,000 or so clones, 90% seen once. The receptor was isolated from a man aged 30 to 45 who had been exposed to COVID-19. The gene calls are TRBV12-2 and TRBJ1-1; the listed D gene, TRBD1, was not tested against the DNA. TRBV12-2 constitutes a pseudogene. Sequenced: PBMCs or T cells enriched from blood (not recorded which). CDR3 loop: CASRLAGRGLGGFTEAFF. The CDR3 DNA reads TGTGCAAGTCGCTTAGCAGGAAGGGGGCTTGGTGGTTTCACTGAAGCTTTCTTT.